This record covers a single TCR beta chain. The specificity of this receptor is unknown. No much larger clone exists at a distance of one base, and base qualities are not known. Library construction relied on RT-PCR. Instrument used: NextSeq 550. TCRdb trimmed public reads at Q25 via fastp, called clones via MiXCR and kept in-frame beta chains. Rows with a matching CDR3 protein are joined into one entry that keeps the most common DNA and genes. Recorded for this sample are a few hundred thousand distinct CDR3 sequences; about 38% of them occurred a single time. The top ten clonotypes cover roughly 10% of the sample. CDR1 and CDR2 are read off the germline V gene as SGHTS and YDEGEE. Compared with germline, V lacks 3 bases and J lacks 0 bases; bases without a gene match: 5. Taken from cysteine to phenylalanine, the CDR3 has 15 residues. The CDR3 DNA has 45 bases and is translated from base 1. These data originate in a study of patients and donors after allogeneic stem cell transplantation (dated by TCRdb to 2018 to 2020).

The TCR originated in a human donor who was either an allogeneic HSCT recipient or a stem cell or donor lymphocyte infusion donor (not recorded which). It is not recorded whose cells these are; they may come from a transplant donor. The chain is made from TRBV5-8 and TRBJ2-7; 8 nucleotides in the junction match TRBD2. Sequencing was carried out using blood, either unsorted or a sorted T cell fraction (not recorded which). Here the CDR3 is given as CASSSTGTSSYEQYF. The DNA sequence reads TGTGCCAGCAGCTCCACAGGGACTAGCTCCTACGAGCAGTACTTC.